The present TCR beta chain was sequenced within a study of identical twins. Germline loops: CDR1 DFQATT, CDR2 SNEGSKA (reference sequence). The CDR3 loop spans 15 amino acids. Deletions cut 5 bases from V and 0 bases from J, with 16 bases between. One entry per CDR3 protein, called by TCRdb with MiXCR from the 5' RACE reads. Found here are about 720,000 distinct CDR3 sequences, roughly 18% of them singletons; the top ten hold roughly 13%. This clonotype was counted only a few times. The same data also went into a second study, on T cells expressing NK-cell markers. That paper notes: Sorting was restricted to alpha-beta TCR T cells by an anti-gamma-delta TCR antibody in several experiments. In several donors, dominant clonotypes made up about 25-60.1% of CD3+CD56-NKG2C+ cells. Unclear, still, was the HCMV specificity of the expanded NKG2C+ T cell clones.

The receptor comes from a woman younger than 35 in good health. The sequenced sample consisted of PBMCs. This chain joins TRBV20-1 and TRBJ1-1; D gene ambiguous. The CDR3 loop is CSASTPVRMNTEAFF. DNA for the CDR3: TGCAGTGCTTCGACCCCAGTCCGAATGAACACTGAAGCTTTCTTT.